This T cell receptor beta chain was recovered during a study of control samples from healthy donors and cancer patients (dated by TCRdb to about 2020). Per the germline V gene (reference sequence), LNHDA is the CDR1 and SQIVND is the CDR2. V sheds 4 bases and J sheds 5 bases, leaving 11 bases between their ends. The CDR3, cysteine through phenylalanine, is 13 amino acids long. Only the CDR3 DNA is retained, 39 bases long and in frame from the first base. Library preparation was by the immunoSEQ multiplex PCR assay. TCRdb carries this immuneACCESS record with in-frame sequences only. Its versions omit some clonotypes, under half of them owing to an unresolved V gene in the studies checked, with the rest unexplained. For this sample the table gives tens of thousands of clones, of which roughly four fifths were detected only once. Approximately 9.8% of the sample goes to the ten largest clones. As to this clone: This clone's antigen is unknown. Per-base qualities were not stored, and no clone one base away is much larger.

The chain was built from TRBV19 and TRBJ1-2; the D gene identity is not certain. The sequencing input was blood. This TCR derives from an older woman in good health. In nucleotides, the sequence is TGTGCCAGTAGTACCCGCCTTGATTATGGCTACACCTTC. Its protein is CASSTRLDYGYTF.